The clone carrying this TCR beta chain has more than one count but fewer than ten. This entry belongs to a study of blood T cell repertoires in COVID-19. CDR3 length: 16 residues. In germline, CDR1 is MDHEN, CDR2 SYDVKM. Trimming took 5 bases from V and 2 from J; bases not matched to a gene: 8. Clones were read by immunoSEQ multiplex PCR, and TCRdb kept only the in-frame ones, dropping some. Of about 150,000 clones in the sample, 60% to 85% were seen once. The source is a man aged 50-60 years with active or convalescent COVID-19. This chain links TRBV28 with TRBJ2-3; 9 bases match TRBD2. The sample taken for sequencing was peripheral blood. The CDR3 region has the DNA TGTGCCAGCAGTCCCCGGCTAGCGGGGTTCACAGATACGCAGTATTTT. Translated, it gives CASSPRLAGFTDTQYF.